Following are 20 T cell receptor beta chains from one sample sequenced in a study of T cell repertoires in cytomegalovirus infection. TCRdb reanalysed the reads using MiXCR and keeps one entry per CDR3 protein. The data hold approximately 990,000 distinct CDR3 sequences, with roughly 30% observed a single time. These TCRs are of unknown antigen specificity. Source: cultured CD8+ T cells from PBMCs, taken from culture after CMV antigen stimulation. Every receptor here comes from a human donor in good health (CMV status not recorded). Some clones in this sample may be carry-over from other donors' samples.

On this clonotype: This may be a read error, as it is one base from a much larger clone. The chain couples TRBV11-2 to TRBJ2-3, with 11 positions matching TRBD2. J lost 6 bases, V lost 1 base, and 3 bases had no gene match. In germline, CDR1 is SGHAT, CDR2 FQNNGV. This CDR3 has 15 amino acids. Written as DNA, the CDR3 is TGTGCCAGCAGCTTAGGGACTAGCGGGTGGGATACGCAGTATTTT. Its protein product is CASSLGTSGWDTQYF.

This clonotype was seen ten or more times. The V gene is TRBV7-2, the J gene TRBJ2-2; D not resolved. Germline-derived CDR1 and CDR2 are SGHTA and FQGNSA. The CDR3 sequence is 12 residues long. The V gene lost 7 bases and the J gene lost 6 bases, with 9 bases spanning the gap. The CDR3 DNA sequence: TGTGCCAGCATCCTTCGGTCCGGGGAGCTGTTTTTT. Protein: CASILRSGELFF.

This clonotype was counted only a few times. The V and J genes are TRBV12-3 or TRBV12-4 and TRBJ2-1; D might be TRBD2 (5 bases). Trimming removed 7 bases from V and 1 base from J, with 14 bases in between. This CDR3 has 15 amino acids. The CDR3 DNA reads as TGTGCCAGCACTCTAGAGGGTGGTTCCTACAATGAGCAGTTCTTC. This translates into CASTLEGGSYNEQFF.

This clonotype has at least ten counts. The chain employs TRBV27 and TRBJ2-7, with 9 bases fitting TRBD2. V shed 3 bases and J 2 bases; nucleotides not matched to a gene: 2. The V gene's germline CDR1 is MNHEY and CDR2 SMNVEV (reference sequence). There are 14 residues in the CDR3. The CDR3 is CASSFGGGAYEQYF. The DNA for the CDR3 is TGTGCCAGCAGTTTTGGCGGGGGGGCCTACGAGCAGTACTTC.

In its sample, this clonotype was seen many times. The rearrangement links TRBV7-2 to TRBJ2-7, with 9 bases fitting TRBD2. Germline V lookup: CDR1 SGHTA, CDR2 FQGNSA. With 3 bases clipped from V and 0 bases from J, the junction kept 6 bases outside the gene matches. This CDR3 has 16 amino acids. The CDR3 reads CASSFLGGGVSYEQYF. CDR3 DNA sequence: TGTGCCAGCAGCTTCCTGGGCGGGGGGGTCTCCTACGAGCAGTACTTC.

This clonotype was recorded at least ten times. The rearrangement uses TRBV7-2 and TRBJ1-2, with D possibly being TRBD1 (6 bases). V dropped 8 bases and J dropped 4 bases, with 11 bases sitting between them. Germline CDR1 is SGHTA and CDR2 is FQGNSA. The CDR3 consists of 12 residues. CDR3 region: CASYGGGYGYTF. The CDR3 DNA follows: TGTGCCAGCTACGGGGGCGGCTATGGCTACACCTTC.

The chain combines TRBV5-4 with TRBJ2-1; no clear D gene. This CDR3 has 13 residues. The V end was cut by 0 bases, the J end by 16 bases, with 17 bases between. In germline, CDR1 is SGHNT, CDR2 YYREEE (reference sequence). CDR3 loop: CASSLGVSPEVFF. CDR3 in DNA: TGTGCCAGCAGCTTGGGTGTCAGTCCCGAGGTCTTCTTC.

The rearrangement links TRBV19 to TRBJ1-1, with D perhaps TRBD1 (6 bases). Germline V lookup: CDR1 LNHDA, CDR2 SQIVND (reference sequence). The germline V and J ends were trimmed by 7 bases and 6 bases, with 21 bases remaining between them. The CDR3 covers 15 residues. The CDR3 loop is CASTHTFRGGPEAFF. CDR3 DNA sequence: TGTGCCAGTACTCATACGTTCAGGGGAGGCCCTGAAGCTTTCTTT.

This clonotype was observed a few times. The chain is built from TRBV19 and TRBJ2-3, with 7 bases fitting TRBD2. Germline CDR1 LNHDA, CDR2 SQIVND (reference sequence). Trimming removed 6 bases from V and 11 bases from J; junction bases left unmatched: 8. This CDR3 is built from 12 residues. The DNA of the CDR3 is TGTGCCAGTAGCCTGGGAGGGGTGGGGCAGTATTTT. Its protein is CASSLGGVGQYF.

With respect to this clonotype: This could be a read error, since a much larger clone is one nucleotide away. The chain employs TRBV7-6 and TRBJ2-1, with D hard to call. With the DNA end fitting TRBJ2-7 better, the J assignment may be wrong. The CDR3 sequence is 16 residues long. CDR1 is SGHVS, CDR2 FNYEAQ, per germline. The CDR3 is CASSLDLDGSYNEQYF. Written as DNA, the CDR3 is TGTGCCAGCAGCTTAGACCTCGACGGGTCCTACAATGAGCAGTACTTC.

The gene calls are TRBV25-1 and TRBJ2-6; D ambiguous. The germline V gene encodes CDR1 MGHDK and CDR2 SYGVNS. The germline V and J ends were trimmed by 4 bases and 0 bases, with 4 bases remaining between them. There are 14 residues in the CDR3. As DNA, the CDR3 is TGTGCCAGCAGTGGTACCTCTGGGGCCAACGTCCTGACTTTC. Its translation is CASSGTSGANVLTF.

CDR3 amino acids: CASSAPREARTGELFF. The DNA for the CDR3 is TGCGCCAGCAGCGCCCCTCGCGAAGCGAGGACCGGGGAGCTGTTTTTT. V is TRBV4-3 and J is TRBJ2-2; D remains ambiguous. The germline V gene encodes CDR1 LGHNA and CDR2 YSLEER. The CDR3 has 16 residues. The V gene lost 5 bases and the J gene lost 5 bases, with 18 bases spanning the gap.

The genes are TRBV27 and TRBJ2-5; perhaps TRBD1 as D (6 bases). The CDR3 is 14 residues long. V was cut by 5 bases and J by 5 bases, with 15 bases left in between. CDR1 is MNHEY and CDR2 is SMNVEV in the germline V gene (reference sequence). For the CDR3, the DNA is TGTGCCAGCAGTGAAACAGGGACCCGGGAGACCCAGTACTTC. Protein sequence: CASSETGTRETQYF.

The chain uses TRBV7-8 and TRBJ2-5; TRBD1 matches at 8 bases. The CDR3 covers 15 residues. V lost 5 bases to trimming and J lost 3 bases; unmatched junction nucleotides: 8. Germline V gene data show CDR1 as SGHVS and CDR2 as FQNEAQ. In DNA, the CDR3 is TGTGCCAGCAGCACAGGGGGTACAGAAGAAGAGACCCAGTACTTC. Translated: CASSTGGTEEETQYF.

Only a few counts were recorded for this clonotype. This chain uses TRBV7-8 with TRBJ2-3; 9 bases match TRBD2. Germline lookup yields CDR1 SGHVS and CDR2 FQNEAQ. The CDR3 is 17 amino acids. J was trimmed by 4 bases and V by 4 bases; bases with no gene match: 12. CDR3 region: CASSSMIALAGSDTQYF. The CDR3 coding sequence is TGTGCCAGCAGCTCCATGATCGCCCTAGCGGGGTCAGATACGCAGTATTTT.

The chain has TRBV12-3 or TRBV12-4 and TRBJ2-3; 9 bases fit TRBD2. The junction had 7 bases not matched to a gene; V was cut back by 6 bases and J by 0 bases. This CDR3 comprises 16 residues. The DNA for the CDR3 is TGTGCCAGCAGACGAGCTAGCGGGGACAGCACAGATACGCAGTATTTT. It specifies CASRRASGDSTDTQYF.

This clonotype is a singleton in its sample. V is TRBV7-4 and J is TRBJ2-1; D is possibly TRBD1 (5 bases). This CDR3 has 15 residues. V gave up 2 bases and J gave up 6 bases, with 14 bases separating them. Germline-derived CDR1 and CDR2 are SGHVT and SQSDAQ. The CDR3 reads CASSLRRGMGNEQFF. The CDR3 nucleotides read TGTGCCAGCAGCTTACGAAGGGGAATGGGCAATGAGCAGTTCTTC. Combining the CDR3 with reference TRBV7-4 and TRBJ2-1 gives the whole variable domain GAGVSQSPRYKVAKRGRDVALRCDSISGHVTLYWYRQTLGQGSEVLTYSQSDAQRDKSGRPSGRFSAERPERSVSTLKIQRTEQGDSAVYLCASSLRRGMGNEQFFGPGTRLTVL.

In this sample, this clonotype turned up a few times. The chain carries TRBV4-1 and TRBJ2-1, with TRBD1 matching over 8 bases. This CDR3 is 18 amino acids long. Germline V CDR1 and CDR2: MGHRA, YSYEKL. V was pared by 2 bases and J by 8 bases, with 17 bases of the junction left unmatched. The CDR3 reads CASSQRPGPGQVGDEQFF. DNA for the CDR3: TGCGCCAGCAGCCAAAGGCCCGGCCCGGGACAGGTGGGCGATGAGCAGTTCTTC.

This clonotype was seen at least ten times. This chain links TRBV7-2 with TRBJ2-2, with D unresolved. This CDR3 spans 13 amino acids. The germline V gene has CDR1 SGHTA and CDR2 FQGNSA. The V gene lost 6 bases and the J gene lost 7 bases, with 12 bases spanning the gap. The DNA of the CDR3 is TGTGCCAGCAGTTTTGGACCGATCGGGGAGCTGTTTTTT. This gives the protein CASSFGPIGELFF.

The rearrangement uses TRBV9 and TRBJ2-2; D possibly corresponds to TRBD2 (6 bases). Deletions cut 5 bases from V and 3 bases from J, with 8 bases between. The CDR3 spans 13 residues. Germline values: CDR1 SGDLS, CDR2 YYNGEE. The CDR3 is CASRERDTGELFF. Here the CDR3 DNA reads TGTGCCAGCAGAGAGCGGGACACCGGGGAGCTGTTTTTT.